The entry below gives a single T cell receptor (beta chain) sequence along with its context. This clone's antigen is unknown. No per-base quality is available; no much larger clone lies one base away. This entry comes from a study of CD8+ T cells in alopecia areata (dated 2018 in TCRdb). About the full investigation: In both human patients and the C3H/HeJ mouse model, the study applied high-throughput TCRbeta sequencing to look at T cell clonal expansion in alopecia areata. The RNA source kit depended on sample type: the PAXgene miRNA kit for fixed scalp, the miRNeasy kit for PBMCs, and the RNeasy kit for mouse skin. Scalp clonality was compared among normal scalp (n=4), patchy alopecia areata scalp (n=8), and alopecia totalis/universalis scalp (n=8). Human TCRbeta sequencing covered scalp tissue and sorted CD4+ and CD8+ peripheral blood T cells from patchy and totalis/universalis alopecia areata patients and healthy controls. immunoSEQ multiplex PCR using 35 Vbeta forward primers and 13 Jbeta reverse primers was used to amplify TCRbeta CDR3 regions.

After PBMCs were isolated by density centrifugation and stained for CD3, CD4 and CD8, a FACSAria was used to sort CD4+ and CD8+ T cells. Scalp biopsies and blood samples were provided by unaffected controls. The study at large found these results: Compared with normal scalp, lesional scalp had higher clonality and more expanded CD8+ clones, particularly in alopecia totalis/universalis, a pattern that suggests antigenic drive. Unlike mouse skin, which is dominated by gammadelta T cells, normal human skin has resident alphabeta T cells that are also sequenced, and this complicates analysis of the scalp TCR repertoire. Compared with mice, TCR sequences shared between patients were less clear, possibly partly because of HLA diversity across the patient population.

The method was the immunoSEQ multiplex PCR assay. For TCR sequencing, RNA was extracted from every sample and reverse transcribed into cDNA to serve as template. First-strand cDNA was synthesized using SuperScript III with a 2:1 mix of oligo-dT and random hexamers. A synthetic immune receptor repertoire was used to gauge amplification bias, and whatever bias remained was removed computationally. In the original analysis: Raw reads were preprocessed to remove errors, and CDR3 was defined according to IMGT conventions as the region from the conserved cysteine to phenylalanine. Clonality was computed by normalizing Shannon entropy by log2 of the number of productive unique TCRs and subtracting the result from 1. Whether scalp clones were CD4 or CD8 was inferred by matching scalp TCRbeta sequences against CD4 and CD8 repertoires sorted from blood. TCRdb took over this immuneACCESS table, retaining in-frame rearrangements with V and J assigned. Such tables are incomplete; in checked studies, under half of the missing clones stem from an unresolved V gene, and the remainder is unexplained. D and trimming come from the DNA, and the V and J calls and clone size come from that table. The sample table lists roughly 120,000 clones, over 60% of them with a count of one. The ten most abundant clones make up 2.8% of the sample.

The sequence derives from a human donor in good health. The specimen sequenced was CD4+ T cells sorted from blood.

The sequenced DNA is TGCAGCGTTGTCGCCGGGACTGACGAACTGTATTTT. It is translated as CSVVAGTDELYF. The chain links TRBV29-1 with TRBJ2-3, with a tentative D gene TRBD2 over 6 matching bases. Spanning cysteine to phenylalanine, the CDR3 consists of 12 amino acids. The only DNA kept is the CDR3, 36 bases in frame from the first base. V was cut back by 4 bases and J by 14 bases, leaving a gap of 19 bases between them. CDR1 and CDR2 were assigned from the germline V gene as SQVTM and ANQGSEA.